These T cell receptor beta chains were read from a single sample in a study of cytomegalovirus exposure and HLA in healthy donors. The assay was immunoSEQ multiplex PCR, and TCRdb's table has in-frame clones only and misses some. The sample consists of some 100,000 clones, under 80% of them appearing once. The sample taken for sequencing was PBMCs. The receptors shown here come from a man aged 40-49 years in good health and CMV-seronegative. Both conserved end residues are part of each CDR3. A D gene is named only where the DNA matches it firmly. Clone size is not always given. Where it is, it says once, few, many or a class for expanded clones.

>few|.|TRBV19|TRBJ2-6|15
TGTGCCAGTAGTATAGCGGAGTCTGGGGCCAACGTCCTGACTTTC
CASSIAESGANVLTF
>.|.|TRBV6-5|TRBJ1-4|12
TGTGCCAGCTTGGGGAGCGGGGAAAAACTGTTTTTT
CASLGSGEKLFF
>.|.|TRBV28|TRBJ1-3|16
TGTGCCAGCAGTTTAACCACAGGGTACTCTGGAAACACCATATATTTT
CASSLTTGYSGNTIYF
>.|TRBD1|TRBV5-6|TRBJ1-1|14
TGTGCCAGCAGCCTCACAGGGGGGTTAGCTGAAGCTTTCTTT
CASSLTGGLAEAFF
>.|.|TRBV20-1|TRBJ1-2|11
TGCAGTGTGGGCTTCAGGGATGGCTACACCTTC
CSVGFRDGYTF
>.|.|TRBV5-1|TRBJ1-1|15
TGCGCCAGCAGCTTGGCCGAGTCGGGGAACACTGAAGCTTTCTTT
CASSLAESGNTEAFF
>once|.|TRBV21-1|TRBJ1-4|15
TGTGCCAGCAGCAGCGCACAGGGAACTAATGAAAAACTGTTTTTT
CASSSAQGTNEKLFF
>.|TRBD1|TRBV4-3|TRBJ1-6|15
TGCGCCAGCAGCCAATGGGACAGCGACGATTCACCCCTCCACTTT
CASSQWDSDDSPLHF
>few|.|TRBV5-1|TRBJ2-7|14
TGCGCCAGCACCAACGCATTACAGGGCCGGGAGCAGTACTTC
CASTNALQGREQYF
>.|TRBD1|TRBV7-9|TRBJ2-2|16
TGTGCCAGCAGCATAACCAGGGGGTGGGACACCGGGGAGCTGTTTTTT
CASSITRGWDTGELFF
>.|.|TRBV29-1|TRBJ1-2|13
TGCAGCGTGGATACAGGGAAAGGGTGGGGCTACACCTTC
CSVDTGKGWGYTF
>.|TRBD2|TRBV19|TRBJ2-2|14
TGTGCCAGTAAACGGACTAGCGGCACCGGGGAGCTGTTTTTT
CASKRTSGTGELFF
>few|TRBD1|TRBV19|TRBJ2-1|15
TGTGCCAGTGATCAGGGGGATCGACGTTACAATGAGCAGTTCTTC
CASDQGDRRYNEQFF
>few|TRBD1|TRBV5-1|TRBJ2-5|15
TGCGCCAGCAGCTCTGGACAGGGAAAACAAGAGACCCAGTACTTC
CASSSGQGKQETQYF
>.|TRBD2|TRBV5-1|TRBJ2-2|14
TGCGCCAGCACATGGGGGGGACCTACCGGGGAGCTGTTTTTT
CASTWGGPTGELFF
>.|TRBD1|TRBV5-5|TRBJ1-6|14
TGTGCCAGCAGCAAAGGACAGGGAAATTCACCCCTCCACTTT
CASSKGQGNSPLHF
>once|.|TRBV13|TRBJ1-4|17
TGTGCCAGCAGCTATTTCGAGGGGGATACAACTAATGAAAAACTGTTTTTT
CASSYFEGDTTNEKLFF
>.|TRBD2|TRBV11-2|TRBJ2-3|17
TGTGCCAGCAGCTTAGGGGTTAGCGGGGGGGCCTCAGATACGCAGTATTTT
CASSLGVSGGASDTQYF
>.|.|TRBV10-1|TRBJ1-2|12
TGCGCCCGGGAGGGGGTGAGTTGTGGCTACACCTTC
CAREGVSCGYTF
>.|.|TRBV18|TRBJ1-1|14
TGTGCCAGCTCACGATCGCGGGGGGACACTGAAGCTTTCTTT
CASSRSRGDTEAFF
>few|TRBD1|TRBV5-5|TRBJ2-5|15
TGTGCCAGCAGCTTAAGGACAGGGGGCCAAGAGACCCAGTACTTC
CASSLRTGGQETQYF
>.|TRBD2|TRBV7-8|TRBJ2-3|14
TGTGCCAGCAGCCCCGGGGGGGCCTCAGATACGCAGTATTTT
CASSPGGASDTQYF
>.|.|TRBV7-3|TRBJ2-1|16
TGTGCCAGCAGCTTATGGGGGGGGGCTGGGAACAATGAGCAGTTCTTC
CASSLWGGAGNNEQFF
>.|.|TRBV18|TRBJ2-1|14
TGTGCCAGCTCACCGGAGGGGCGTTGGGATGAGCAGTTCTTC
CASSPEGRWDEQFF
>once|.|TRBV6-1|TRBJ2-1|15
TGTGCCAGCAGTGAACTGGGGCGGGGCCACAATGAGCAGTTCTTC
CASSELGRGHNEQFF
>once|.|TRBV18|TRBJ2-5|15
TGTGCCAGCTCCCTCTCTTACAGCTTCCAAGAGACCCAGTACTTC
CASSLSYSFQETQYF
>.|TRBD1|TRBV6-6|TRBJ1-1|15
TGTGCCAGCAGTCAACCTACAGGGGCAGGCCCTGAAGCTTTCTTT
CASSQPTGAGPEAFF
>.|.|TRBV25-1|TRBJ2-2|14
TGTGCCAGCAGTGAGGACAGGAACACCGGGGAGCTGTTTTTT
CASSEDRNTGELFF
>.|.|TRBV4-1|TRBJ1-1|15
TGCGCCAGCAGCCAAGGTCGGGGGGGTGACACTGAAGCTTTCTTT
CASSQGRGGDTEAFF
>.|.|TRBV11-2|TRBJ2-5|14
TGTGCCAGCAGCCTAGGGGGGGGGCAAGAGACCCAGTACTTC
CASSLGGGQETQYF
>.|TRBD2|TRBV6-6|TRBJ2-5|13
TGTGCCAGCAGTAGCGGGACTTTAGAGACCCAGTACTTC
CASSSGTLETQYF
>.|TRBD1|TRBV6-1|TRBJ1-3|15
TGTGCCAGCAGTGCCTTGACAGGGGCTGGAAACACCATATATTTT
CASSALTGAGNTIYF
>.|TRBD1|TRBV19|TRBJ1-1|15
TGTGCCAGTAGTACCGGGACAGGGATTAACACTGAAGCTTTCTTT
CASSTGTGINTEAFF
>once|TRBD2|TRBV7-8|TRBJ2-1|16
TGTGCCAGCAGCAAAACTAGCGGGGGGGCTGTCAATGAGCAGTTCTTC
CASSKTSGGAVNEQFF
>few|TRBD1|TRBV10-3|TRBJ1-5|15
TGTGCCATCAGTGATTGGGACAGGGACGATCAGCCCCAGCATTTT
CAISDWDRDDQPQHF
>.|.|TRBV6-5|TRBJ2-6|14
TGTGCCAGCAGTTCCGGGTCTGGGGCCAACGTCCTGACTTTC
CASSSGSGANVLTF
>few|TRBD1|TRBV6-1|TRBJ1-2|13
TGTGCCAGCAGACAGGGGGATGGCTATGGCTACACCTTC
CASRQGDGYGYTF
>.|.|TRBV7-9|TRBJ1-2|14
TGTGCCAGCAGCTTACGGGGTTCCGAGGGTGGCTACACCTTC
CASSLRGSEGGYTF
>.|.|TRBV18|TRBJ2-7|12
TGTGCCAGCTCACCACAGGGGAACGAGCAGTACTTC
CASSPQGNEQYF
>once|.|TRBV7-6|TRBJ2-7|14
TGTGCCAGCAGTCGGACAGAGAGCTCCTACGAGCAGTACTTC
CASSRTESSYEQYF
>.|.|TRBV6-1|TRBJ1-2|14
TGTGCCAGCAGGCAAAGGGGGGGCGCGGGGGGCTACACCTTC
CASRQRGGAGGYTF
>.|TRBD2|TRBV27|TRBJ2-7|15
TGTGCCAGCAGTGAGAAGGGACTAGCGGGCCTCGAGCAGTACTTC
CASSEKGLAGLEQYF
>.|.|TRBV7-2|TRBJ1-2|12
TGTGCCAGCACCACCGGCAGGGGTGGCTACACCTTC
CASTTGRGGYTF
>.|.|TRBV19|TRBJ1-5|15
TGTGCCAGTAGTATAGGAGGAAAGAATAGGCAGCCCCAGCATTTT
CASSIGGKNRQPQHF
>.|.|TRBV7-2|TRBJ1-1|16
TGTGCCAGCAGCCAATCCTCAGAGCGGGGCCGGACTGAAGCTTTCTTT
CASSQSSERGRTEAFF